This T cell receptor (beta chain) was observed in a study of cytomegalovirus exposure and HLA in healthy donors. Study-wide results and caveats: Some segments of the V type, notably TRBV6-2 and TRBV6-3, were excluded as indistinguishable. Among TCR beta chains, those listed as cytomegalovirus-associated numbered over 150. Highly shared variants forming one cluster were likely a sequencing artifact.

With respect to this clone: The antigen is undetermined.

The germline V and J ends were trimmed by 6 bases and 4 bases, with 22 bases remaining between them. Germline CDR1 MDHEN, CDR2 SYDVKM. The CDR3 contains 17 residues. Both 60 Vbeta primers and 13 Jbeta primers went into the PCR. Assay: immunoSEQ multiplex PCR; the TCRdb copy retains only in-frame clones and omits some. Here the sample spans fewer than 250,000 clones, about 90% being singletons. The gene calls are TRBV28 and TRBJ1-5; D remains unclear. Specimen: PBMCs. This clonotype originated in a boy aged 2 to 10 in good health and CMV-seronegative. The CDR3 coding sequence is TGTGCCAGCAGCCCAACAATTATCAGGAAATCTAATCAGCCCCAGCATTTT. This encodes CASSPTIIRKSNQPQHF.